Here is one T cell receptor (beta chain) with its context. These data belong to a study of control samples from healthy donors and cancer patients. Unmatched junction bases numbered 5, after V lost 3 bases and J lost 1 base. Germline values: CDR1 MGHRA, CDR2 YSYEKL. This CDR3 is 16 amino acids long. Assay: immunoSEQ multiplex PCR; the TCRdb copy retains only in-frame clones and omits some. The repertoire holds tens of thousands of clones, with roughly 85% as singletons. This TCR was recovered from a man aged 55 to 70 with head and neck cancer. V gene TRBV4-1 combines with J gene TRBJ2-7; the match to TRBD1 covers 11 bases. The material sequenced was PBMCs. CDR3 in amino acids: CASSQGTGGRSYEQYF. CDR3 in DNA: TGCGCCAGCAGCCAGGGGACAGGGGGTAGGTCCTACGAGCAGTACTTC.